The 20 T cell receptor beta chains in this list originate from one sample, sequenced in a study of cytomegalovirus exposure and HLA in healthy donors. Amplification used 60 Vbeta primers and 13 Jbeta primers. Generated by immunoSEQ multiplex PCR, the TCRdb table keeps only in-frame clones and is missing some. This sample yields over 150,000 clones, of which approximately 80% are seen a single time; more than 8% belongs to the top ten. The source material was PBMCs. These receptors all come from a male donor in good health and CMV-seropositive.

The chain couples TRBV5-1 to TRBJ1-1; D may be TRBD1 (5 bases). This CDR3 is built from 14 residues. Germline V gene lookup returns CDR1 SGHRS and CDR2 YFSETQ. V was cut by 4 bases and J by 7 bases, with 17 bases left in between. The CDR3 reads CASSLVTGGGEAFF. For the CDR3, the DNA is TGCGCCAGCAGCCTCGTAACGGGGGGAGGTGAAGCTTTCTTT. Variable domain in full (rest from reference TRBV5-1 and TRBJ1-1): KAGVTQTPRYLIKTRGQQVTLSCSPISGHRSVSWYQQTPGQGLQFLFEYFSETQRNKGNFPGRFSGRQFSNSRSEMNVSTLELGDSALYLCASSLVTGGGEAFFGQGTRLTVV.

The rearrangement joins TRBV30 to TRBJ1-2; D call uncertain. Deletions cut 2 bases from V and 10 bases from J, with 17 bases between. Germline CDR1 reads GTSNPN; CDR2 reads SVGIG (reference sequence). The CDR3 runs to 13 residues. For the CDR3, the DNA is TGTGCCTGGAGTAGGGCGCAGGTCGGGGACTACACCTTC. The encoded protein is CAWSRAQVGDYTF.

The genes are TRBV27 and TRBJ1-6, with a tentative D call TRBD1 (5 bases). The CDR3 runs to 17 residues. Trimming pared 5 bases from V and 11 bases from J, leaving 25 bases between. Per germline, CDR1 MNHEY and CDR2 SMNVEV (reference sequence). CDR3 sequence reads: CASSLLMPGPPGAPLHF. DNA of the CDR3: TGTGCCAGCAGTCTACTTATGCCCGGGCCCCCGGGGGCACCCCTCCACTTT.

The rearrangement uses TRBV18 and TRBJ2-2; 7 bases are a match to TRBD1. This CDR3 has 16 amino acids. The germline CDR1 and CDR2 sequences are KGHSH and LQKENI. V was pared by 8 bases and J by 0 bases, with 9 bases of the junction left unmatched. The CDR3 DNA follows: TGTGCCAGCGCAGTTAGACAGGGTTCGAACACCGGGGAGCTGTTTTTT. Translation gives CASAVRQGSNTGELFF.

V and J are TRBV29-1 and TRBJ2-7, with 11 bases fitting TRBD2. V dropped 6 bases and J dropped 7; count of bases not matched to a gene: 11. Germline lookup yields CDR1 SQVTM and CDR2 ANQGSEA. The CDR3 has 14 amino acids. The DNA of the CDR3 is TGCAGCGTGGCCTGGGCTAGCGGGGGGCGGGAGCAGTACTTC. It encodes CSVAWASGGREQYF.

In DNA form, the CDR3 reads TGTGCCAGCAGCGTCTGGGAGAAGCCCACAGATACGCAGTATTTT. Translated, it gives CASSVWEKPTDTQYF. The chain is built from TRBV9 and TRBJ2-3; a weak D match, TRBD2 (5 bases). Trimming removed 2 bases at V and 2 bases at J, with 12 bases between. This CDR3 has 15 amino acids. CDR1 and CDR2 (germline): SGDLS, YYNGEE. The full variable domain, completed using reference TRBV9 and TRBJ2-3, is DSGVTQTPKHLITATGQRVTLRCSPRSGDLSVYWYQQSLDQGLQFLIQYYNGEERAKGNILERFSAQQFPDLHSELNLSSLELGDSALYFCASSVWEKPTDTQYFGPGTRLTVL.

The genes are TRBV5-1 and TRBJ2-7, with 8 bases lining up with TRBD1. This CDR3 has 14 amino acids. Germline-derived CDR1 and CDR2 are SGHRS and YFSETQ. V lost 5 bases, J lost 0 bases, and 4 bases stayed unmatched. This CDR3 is CASRLGQDSYEQYF. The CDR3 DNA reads TGCGCCAGCAGACTGGGACAGGACTCCTACGAGCAGTACTTC.

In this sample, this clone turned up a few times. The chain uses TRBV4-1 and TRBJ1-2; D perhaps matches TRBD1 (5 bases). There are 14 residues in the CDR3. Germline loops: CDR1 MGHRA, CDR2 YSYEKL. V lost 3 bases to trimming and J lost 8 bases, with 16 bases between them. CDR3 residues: CASSHGRTLKGYTF. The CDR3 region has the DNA TGCGCCAGCAGCCATGGTCGGACACTTAAGGGCTACACCTTC.

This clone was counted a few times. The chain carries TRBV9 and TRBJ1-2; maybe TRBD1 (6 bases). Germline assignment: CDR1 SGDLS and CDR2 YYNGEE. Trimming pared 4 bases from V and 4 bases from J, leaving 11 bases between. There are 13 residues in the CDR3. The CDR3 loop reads CASSSSRGYGYTF. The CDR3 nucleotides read TGTGCCAGCAGCTCGTCCAGGGGCTATGGCTACACCTTC. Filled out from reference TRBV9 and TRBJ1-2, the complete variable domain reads DSGVTQTPKHLITATGQRVTLRCSPRSGDLSVYWYQQSLDQGLQFLIQYYNGEERAKGNILERFSAQQFPDLHSELNLSSLELGDSALYFCASSSSRGYGYTFGSGTRLTVV.

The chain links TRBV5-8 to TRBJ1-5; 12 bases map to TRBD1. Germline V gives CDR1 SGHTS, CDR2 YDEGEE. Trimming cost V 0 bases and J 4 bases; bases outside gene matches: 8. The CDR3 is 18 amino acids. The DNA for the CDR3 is TGTGCCAGCAGCTTGGATAGGGGGACAGGGGGCTTAAATCAGCCCCAGCATTTT. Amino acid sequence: CASSLDRGTGGLNQPQHF.

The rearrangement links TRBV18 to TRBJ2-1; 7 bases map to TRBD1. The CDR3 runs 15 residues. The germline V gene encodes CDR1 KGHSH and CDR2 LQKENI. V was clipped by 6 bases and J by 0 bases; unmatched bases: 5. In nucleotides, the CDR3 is TGTGCCAGCTCCCCCGGGACAGTCTCCTACAATGAGCAGTTCTTC. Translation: CASSPGTVSYNEQFF.

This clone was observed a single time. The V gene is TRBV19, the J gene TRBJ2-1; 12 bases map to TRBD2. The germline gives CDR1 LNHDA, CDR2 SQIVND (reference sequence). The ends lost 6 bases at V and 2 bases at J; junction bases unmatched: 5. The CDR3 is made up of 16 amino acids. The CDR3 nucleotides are TGTGCCAGTAGCTCCGGACTAGCGGGGACCTACAATGAGCAGTTCTTC. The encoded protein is CASSSGLAGTYNEQFF.

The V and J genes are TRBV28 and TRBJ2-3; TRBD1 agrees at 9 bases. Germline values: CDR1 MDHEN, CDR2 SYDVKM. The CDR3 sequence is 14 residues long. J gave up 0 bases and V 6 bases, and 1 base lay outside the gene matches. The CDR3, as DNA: TGTGCCAGCAGGGGACAGGGAAGCACAGATACGCAGTATTTT. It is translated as CASRGQGSTDTQYF. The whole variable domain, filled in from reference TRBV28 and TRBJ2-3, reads DVKVTQSSRYLVKRTGEKVFLECVQDMDHENMFWYRQDPGLGLRLIYFSYDVKMKEKGDIPEGYSVSREKKERFSLILESASTNQTSMYLCASRGQGSTDTQYFGPGTRLTVL.

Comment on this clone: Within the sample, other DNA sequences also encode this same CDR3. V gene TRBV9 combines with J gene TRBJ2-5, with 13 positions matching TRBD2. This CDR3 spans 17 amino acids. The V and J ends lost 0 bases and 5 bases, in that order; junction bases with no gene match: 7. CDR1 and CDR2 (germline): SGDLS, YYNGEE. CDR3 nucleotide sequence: TGTGCCAGCAGCGTAGAACTAGCGGGAGGGCGGGGGGAGACCCAGTACTTC. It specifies CASSVELAGGRGETQYF.

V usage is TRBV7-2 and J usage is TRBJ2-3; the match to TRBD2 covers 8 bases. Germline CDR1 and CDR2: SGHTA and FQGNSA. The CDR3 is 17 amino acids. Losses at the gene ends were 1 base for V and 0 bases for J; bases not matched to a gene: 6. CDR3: CASSLEWGLDSTDTQYF. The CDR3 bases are TGTGCCAGCAGCTTAGAGTGGGGACTAGATAGCACAGATACGCAGTATTTT. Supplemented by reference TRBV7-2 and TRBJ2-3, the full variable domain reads GAGVSQSPSNKVTEKGKDVELRCDPISGHTALYWYRQSLGQGLEFLIYFQGNSAPDKSGLPSDRFSAERTGGSVSTLTIQRTQQEDSAVYLCASSLEWGLDSTDTQYFGPGTRLTVL.

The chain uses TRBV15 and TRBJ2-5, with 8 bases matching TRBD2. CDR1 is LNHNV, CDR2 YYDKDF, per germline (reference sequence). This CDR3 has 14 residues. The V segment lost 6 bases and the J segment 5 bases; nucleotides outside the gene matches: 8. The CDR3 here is CATSRAGASETQYF. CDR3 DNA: TGTGCCACCAGTCGAGCGGGGGCTAGCGAGACCCAGTACTTC.

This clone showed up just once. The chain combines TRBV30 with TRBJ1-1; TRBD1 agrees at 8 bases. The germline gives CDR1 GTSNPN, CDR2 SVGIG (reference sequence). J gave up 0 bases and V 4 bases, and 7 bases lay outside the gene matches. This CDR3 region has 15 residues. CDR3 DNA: TGTGCCTGGATGGAACCAGGGGGCATGAACACTGAAGCTTTCTTT. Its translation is CAWMEPGGMNTEAFF.

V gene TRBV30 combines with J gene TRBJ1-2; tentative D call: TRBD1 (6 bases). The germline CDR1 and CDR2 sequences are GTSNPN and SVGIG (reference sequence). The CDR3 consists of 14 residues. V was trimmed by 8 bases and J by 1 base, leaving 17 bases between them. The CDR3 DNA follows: TGTGCCCGATTTCGAGGACAGAGTAACTATGGCTACACCTTC. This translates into CARFRGQSNYGYTF.

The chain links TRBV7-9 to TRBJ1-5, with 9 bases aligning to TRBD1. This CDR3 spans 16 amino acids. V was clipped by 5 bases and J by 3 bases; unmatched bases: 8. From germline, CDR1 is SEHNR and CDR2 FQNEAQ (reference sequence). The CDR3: CASSLTGGHINQPQHF. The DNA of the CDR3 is TGTGCCAGCAGCCTAACAGGGGGCCATATCAATCAGCCCCAGCATTTT. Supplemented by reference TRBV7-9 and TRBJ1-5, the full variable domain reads DTGVSQNPRHKITKRGQNVTFRCDPISEHNRLYWYRQTLGQGPEFLTYFQNEAQLEKSRLLSDRFSAERPKGSFSTLEIQRTEQGDSAMYLCASSLTGGHINQPQHFGDGTRLSIL.

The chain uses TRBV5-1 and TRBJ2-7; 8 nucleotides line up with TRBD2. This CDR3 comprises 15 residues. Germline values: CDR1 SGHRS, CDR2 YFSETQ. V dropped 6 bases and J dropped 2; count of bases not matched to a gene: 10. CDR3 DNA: TGCGCCAGCAAACTCCAAGCGGGGGCCACCTACGAGCAGTACTTC. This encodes CASKLQAGATYEQYF.